These T cell receptor beta chains were read from a single sample in a study of beta chain features in type 1 diabetes. Some clones are missing from TCRdb's copy, which holds only in-frame ones; the method was immunoSEQ multiplex PCR. Here the sample spans around 690,000 clones, 9.5% to 15% being singletons. The source material was naive CD4+ T cells from blood. The source of these receptors is a man aged 25-45 years with type 1 diabetes. Each CDR3 is given with its conserved first and last residue. The D gene is left open where the match is weak. For some rows the clone size is stated as once, few or many, or as a class when expanded; others skip it.

TRBV25-1	TRBJ2-6	.	.	15	TGTGCCAGCAGTTCCATCGGGACAGGGGCCAACGTCCTGACTTTC	CASSSIGTGANVLTF
TRBV11-2	TRBJ2-7	few	.	14	TGTGCCAGCAGCTTACGGCAGGGGTTTAGCGAGCAGTACTTC	CASSLRQGFSEQYF
TRBV2	TRBJ1-2	.	.	13	TGTGCCACTCACAGGATAGCTAACTATGGCTACACCTTC	CATHRIANYGYTF
TRBV5-1	TRBJ1-2	few	.	13	TGCGCCAGCAGCTTGGATCCTAGCCTGAACTACACCTTC	CASSLDPSLNYTF
TRBV10-1	TRBJ2-7	few	TRBD1	15	TGCGCCAGCAGTGATCCGGGACAGGGGGCTTACGAGCAGTACTTC	CASSDPGQGAYEQYF
TRBV19	TRBJ2-1	once	TRBD1	13	TGTGCCAGTAGTATTGGGGACAGTTTGGTTCAGTTCTTC	CASSIGDSLVQFF
TRBV28	TRBJ1-2	few	.	14	TGTGCCAGCGCACCCGGGGCAGCTAACTATGGCTACACCTTC	CASAPGAANYGYTF
TRBV6-6	TRBJ2-1	.	TRBD1	14	TGTGCCAGCAGTCCCGGGACAGGCAACAATGAGCAGTTCTTC	CASSPGTGNNEQFF
TRBV13	TRBJ2-5	.	TRBD2	14	TGTGCCAGCAGCCAGCGGGGGGGGCCCGAGACCCAGTACTTC	CASSQRGGPETQYF
TRBV5-6	TRBJ2-3	few	TRBD2	17	TGTGCCAGCAGCTTACGGACTAGCGGGGCTAGCACAGATACGCAGTATTTT	CASSLRTSGASTDTQYF
TRBV5-6	TRBJ2-3	.	TRBD2	17	TGTGCCAGCAGTTGGGGACTAGCGGGGCCTCGCACAGATACGCAGTATTTT	CASSWGLAGPRTDTQYF
TRBV7-3	TRBJ2-1	.	.	15	TGTGCCAGCAGCCTAGCGTACGGGACCTACAATGAGCAGTTCTTC	CASSLAYGTYNEQFF
TRBV5-4	TRBJ2-3	few	TRBD2	15	TGTGCCAGCAGATTAACTAGCGGGGGCACAGATACGCAGTATTTT	CASRLTSGGTDTQYF
TRBV6-6	TRBJ2-1	.	.	13	TGTGCCAGCAGTTACCTCGACATCAATGAGCAGTTCTTC	CASSYLDINEQFF
TRBV18	TRBJ2-1	few	TRBD1	14	TGTGCCAGCTCACCAAGGACAGGGTACAATGAGCAGTTCTTC	CASSPRTGYNEQFF
TRBV7-3	TRBJ1-2	few	TRBD1	18	TGTGCCAGCAGCTCGGACGGACAGGGGATGTTCACTAACTATGGCTACACCTTC	CASSSDGQGMFTNYGYTF
TRBV28	TRBJ2-5	.	.	12	TGTGCCAGCAGTTGGCGCGGAGAGACCCAGTACTTC	CASSWRGETQYF
TRBV30	TRBJ2-7	.	TRBD1	11	TGTGCCTTTGGACAGGGCTACGAGCAGTACTTC	CAFGQGYEQYF
TRBV4-3	TRBJ2-1	.	.	15	TGCGCCAGCAGCCAAGACGCAGGGAACTACAATGAGCAGTTCTTC	CASSQDAGNYNEQFF
TRBV2	TRBJ2-1	few	TRBD2	13	TGTGCCAGCAATCGCGGGGGGGACGGTGAGCAGTTCTTC	CASNRGGDGEQFF
TRBV5-1	TRBJ1-1	few	.	14	TGCGCCAGCAGCTTGTTATCCCAGAGCGCTGAAGCTTTCTTT	CASSLLSQSAEAFF
TRBV30	TRBJ1-3	few	.	13	TGTGCCTGGACAGGTAGCTCTGGAAACACCATATATTTT	CAWTGSSGNTIYF
TRBV30	TRBJ2-5	few	.	11	TGTGCCTGGAGTGTTCGAGAGACCCAGTACTTC	CAWSVRETQYF
TRBV4-3	TRBJ2-7	few	.	14	TGCGCCAGCAGCCAAGCCCACGGCTCCTACGAGCAGTACTTC	CASSQAHGSYEQYF
TRBV7-2	TRBJ2-7	few	.	13	TGTGCCAGCAGCCCTTCCCCCTCCTACGGGCAGTACTTC	CASSPSPSYGQYF
TRBV7-6	TRBJ2-7	.	.	14	TGTGCCAGCAGCCCCCATACAGGGAATTACGAGCAGTACTTC	CASSPHTGNYEQYF
TRBV6-5	TRBJ2-5	.	.	14	TGTGCCAGCAGTTTTGGGGTGACGACGGAGACCCAGTACTTC	CASSFGVTTETQYF
TRBV6-6	TRBJ2-5	few	.	11	TGTGCCAGCAGTTACGTGGAGACCCAGTACTTC	CASSYVETQYF
TRBV4-3	TRBJ2-5	.	.	16	TGCGCCAGCAGCCAAGATTGGCCAGGGAGGAGGGAGACCCAGTACTTC	CASSQDWPGRRETQYF
TRBV28	TRBJ2-7	few	.	12	TGTGCCAGCAGTGTGACGGTCTACGAGCAGTACTTC	CASSVTVYEQYF
TRBV4-2	TRBJ1-4	few	.	15	TGTGCCAGCAGCCAAGATGGGGGGCCTAATGAAAAACTGTTTTTT	CASSQDGGPNEKLFF
TRBV7-9	TRBJ2-1	.	TRBD1	14	TGTGCCAGCAGCTCCCTGGGACAGGTCAATGAGCAGTTCTTC	CASSSLGQVNEQFF